This T cell receptor beta chain was retrieved from a study of glioma-infiltrating T cells. In the study overall: WHO grade II oligodendrogliomas or astrocytomas, plus non-recurrent WHO grade IV glioblastomas, were sampled. Sequencing aimed for about 4- to 10-fold coverage of approximately 990,000 peripheral T cells.

The iRepertoire nested amplicon-rescue multiplex PCR amplified TCR alpha and beta CDR3s from RNA. TCRdb reprocessed the multiplex PCR reads with MiXCR, giving one entry per CDR3 protein. The repertoire holds more than 350,000 distinct CDR3 sequences, with around 45% as singletons. This clonotype was counted only a few times. Its target is unknown. Whole-study findings and limits: Above-expected tissue-blood divergence occurred in all gliomas, most in low-grade ones. Only very few CDR3 sequences appeared in both tissue and blood.

Germline assignment: CDR1 KGHSH and CDR2 LQKENI. V was cut by 2 bases and J by 1 base, with 9 bases left in between. The length of the CDR3 is 15 residues. This TCR derives from a human donor with low-grade glioma or glioblastoma, undergoing nonglioma brain surgery, or in good health (not recorded which). The chain combines TRBV18 with TRBJ1-5; no firm D call. The sample taken for sequencing was glioma tissue, nonneoplastic brain tissue, or PBMCs (not recorded which). The CDR3 reads CASSPNQLSNQPQHF. In DNA form, the CDR3 reads TGTGCCAGCTCACCAAACCAACTAAGCAATCAGCCCCAGCATTTT.